This record looks at one T cell receptor beta chain sequence and its context. Antigen unknown. The data belong to a study of response to subunit inactivated influenza vaccine. The CDR3 consists of 17 residues. Trimming at V came to 6 bases and at J to 1 base, leaving 11 bases not matched to a gene. Per the germline V gene, CDR1 is MNHNS and CDR2 is SASEGT. Study results and limitations: After each seasonal influenza vaccination, few new T cells are recruited, the authors suggested.

TCRdb passed the RT-PCR reads through MiXCR, listing each CDR3 protein once. The repertoire consists of over 800,000 distinct CDR3 sequences, with 21% occurring once and the leading ten covering roughly 10%. The TCR was taken from a man in his fifties who received an inactivated influenza vaccine. The chain employs TRBV6-1 and TRBJ2-5; 10 positions match TRBD1. Sequencing was performed on PBMCs from blood, taken 4 to 6 days after vaccination. The CDR3: CASSPKGQGKFQETQYF. DNA of the CDR3: TGTGCCAGCAGCCCCAAGGGACAGGGGAAGTTCCAAGAGACCCAGTACTTC.